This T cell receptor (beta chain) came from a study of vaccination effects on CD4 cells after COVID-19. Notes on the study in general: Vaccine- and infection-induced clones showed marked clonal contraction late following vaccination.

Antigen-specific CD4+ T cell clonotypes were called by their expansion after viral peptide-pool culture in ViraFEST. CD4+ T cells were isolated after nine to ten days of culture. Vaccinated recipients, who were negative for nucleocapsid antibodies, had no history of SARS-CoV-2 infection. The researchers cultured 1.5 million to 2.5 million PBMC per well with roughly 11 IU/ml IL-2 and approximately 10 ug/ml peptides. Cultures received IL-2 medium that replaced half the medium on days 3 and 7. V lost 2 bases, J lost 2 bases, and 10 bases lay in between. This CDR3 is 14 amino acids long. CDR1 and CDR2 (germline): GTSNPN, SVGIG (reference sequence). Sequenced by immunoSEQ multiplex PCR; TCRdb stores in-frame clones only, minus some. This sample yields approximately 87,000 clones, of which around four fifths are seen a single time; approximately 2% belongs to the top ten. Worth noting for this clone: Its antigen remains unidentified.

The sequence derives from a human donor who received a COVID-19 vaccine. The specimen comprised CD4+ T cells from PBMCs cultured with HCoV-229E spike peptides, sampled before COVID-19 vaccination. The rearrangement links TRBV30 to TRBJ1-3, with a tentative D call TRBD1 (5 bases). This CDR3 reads CAWSMGRTGNTIYF. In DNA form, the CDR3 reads TGTGCCTGGAGTATGGGGCGCACTGGAAACACCATATATTTT.